This TCR beta chain was documented in a study of patients and donors after allogeneic stem cell transplantation. The CDR3 has 14 residues. V lost 8 bases and J 6 bases, leaving 17 bases between the germline ends. The germline gives CDR1 ENHRY, CDR2 SYGVKD. TCRdb used MiXCR to reprocess the RT-PCR reads, holding one entry per CDR3 protein. Of 110,000 or so distinct CDR3 sequences detected, approximately 35% appear once; the ten largest clones hold around 27%. This clonotype was sampled from a human donor who was either an allogeneic HSCT recipient or a stem cell or donor lymphocyte infusion donor (not recorded which). It is not recorded whose cells these are; they may come from a transplant donor. The chain uses TRBV10-3 and TRBJ1-5; a weak D match, TRBD1 (5 bases). Sequences were obtained from blood, either unsorted or a sorted T cell fraction (not recorded which). CDR3 DNA sequence: TGTGCCATCGGTGGGGCGCCGGCGGGTCAGCCCCAGCATTTT. Its protein is CAIGGAPAGQPQHF.